The following is a TCR beta chain sequence with its context. The V end lost 3 bases, the J end lost 8 bases, and 10 bases lay between the germline ends. The germline V gene has CDR1 SGHVS and CDR2 FQNEAQ. CDR3 length: 12 residues. In the study's own analysis: Nucleated cell counts were estimated from reference gene primer amplification. Libraries were prepared by immunoSEQ multiplex PCR; TCRdb keeps only in-frame clonotypes and omits some of them. Clonal size and the V and J genes are those of that table, whereas D and trimming came from the DNA. The table includes over 110,000 clones, roughly 86% detected once. These data belong to a study of blood T cell repertoires in COVID-19. On the study more broadly: COVID-19 samples collected from the United States, Italy and Spain covered acute and convalescent phases. T cells, B-cell-depleted T cells, or PBMCs supplied cDNA or gDNA.

The sequenced sample was peripheral blood. The rearrangement uses TRBV7-8 and TRBJ1-2, with D maybe TRBD1 (6 bases). The sequence came from a man between 65 and 79 years old with acute or convalescent COVID-19. CDR3 sequence: CASSFGTKGYTF. The CDR3 DNA reads TGTGCCAGCAGCTTCGGGACAAAGGGCTACACCTTC.